The 13 T cell receptor beta chains presented below share a single source sample, sequenced in a study of CD8+CD57+ T cells in acquired aplastic anemia. Those patients picked for sequencing had displayed CD8+CD57+ cell expansion on flow cytometry. Genomic DNA served as template for TCR beta VDJ and CDR3 profiling. TCRdb re-derived calls from the reads in MiXCR, one entry per CDR3 protein. The sample records about 160,000 distinct CDR3 sequences, 40% to 55% being singletons. The sequenced material came from sorted CD4+, CD8+, or CD8+CD57+ T cells (not recorded which) from PBMCs. The receptors come from a human donor with aplastic anemia.

Many counts were recorded for this clonotype. The chain couples TRBV7-8 to TRBJ2-3; 9 bases align to TRBD1. With V trimmed by 4 bases and J by 4 bases, 6 bases remained unmatched. Germline-derived CDR1 and CDR2 are SGHVS and FQNEAQ. The CDR3 runs to 15 residues. CDR3 DNA sequence: TGTGCCAGCAGCTCGGGACAGGGAAGGGCAGATACGCAGTATTTT. Translated: CASSSGQGRADTQYF. Based on the CDR3 plus reference TRBV7-8 and TRBJ2-3, the full variable domain is GAGVSQSPRYKVAKRGQDVALRCDPISGHVSLFWYQQALGQGPEFLTYFQNEAQLDKSGLPSDRFFAERPEGSVSTLKIQRTQQEDSAVYLCASSSGQGRADTQYFGPGTRLTVL.

The chain joins TRBV24-1 to TRBJ2-2; 12 bases map to TRBD2. V lost 5 bases, J lost 4 bases, and 7 bases stayed unmatched. CDR3 length: 17 residues. The germline V gene has CDR1 KGHDR and CDR2 SFDVKD. CDR3 sequence: CATSVTSGGLLTGELFF. The CDR3 nucleotides are TGTGCCACCAGTGTGACTAGCGGGGGACTCCTCACCGGGGAGCTGTTTTTT.

The chain links TRBV20-1 to TRBJ1-5, with TRBD1 matching 7 bases. Trimming at V came to 5 bases and at J to 6 bases, leaving 19 bases not matched to a gene. The CDR3 consists of 17 residues. From germline, CDR1 is DFQATT and CDR2 SNEGSKA (reference sequence). The CDR3 nucleotides read TGCAGTGCTGGCAGGAGGGGGCGCGTCGACGGCATTCAGCCCCAGCATTTT. It yields the protein CSAGRRGRVDGIQPQHF.

This clonotype was seen at least ten times. The chain joins TRBV6-1 to TRBJ1-2; D possibly corresponds to TRBD1 (6 bases). Trimming stripped 5 bases from V and 4 bases from J, with 17 bases between. CDR1 is MNHNS and CDR2 is SASEGT in the germline V gene. The CDR3 spans 15 residues. CDR3 sequence (DNA): TGTGCCAGCAGTCGCCGCTCGGACAGAGCCTATGGCTACACCTTC. The encoded protein is CASSRRSDRAYGYTF.

This clonotype was counted a single time. This chain connects TRBV24-1 to TRBJ1-4; the match to TRBD1 covers 8 bases. The V gene end was trimmed by 7 bases and the J gene end by 8 bases; junction bases not matched to a gene: 5. CDR3 length: 13 residues. In germline, CDR1 is KGHDR, CDR2 SFDVKD. The CDR3 DNA follows: TGTGCCACCAGAAAGGACAGGGAGGAAAAACTGTTTTTT. It is translated as CATRKDREEKLFF.

V gene TRBV19 combines with J gene TRBJ2-7; either TRBD1 or TRBD2 may fit D (5 bases each). Looked up from germline, CDR1 is LNHDA and CDR2 is SQIVND (reference sequence). With 3 bases removed from V and 9 bases from J, the gap between germline ends came to 9 bases. The CDR3 sequence is 11 residues long. The CDR3 loop is CASSMGERQYF. The CDR3 DNA sequence: TGTGCCAGTAGTATGGGGGAGCGGCAGTACTTC.

The V gene is TRBV7-9, the J gene TRBJ1-6, with 7 bases matching TRBD1. The germline gives CDR1 SEHNR, CDR2 FQNEAQ (reference sequence). Trimming removed 3 bases from V and 10 bases from J; junction bases left unmatched: 12. This CDR3 contains 16 residues. CDR3 region: CASSFTAGGGESPLHF. The CDR3 DNA is TGTGCCAGCAGCTTTACGGCAGGGGGTGGAGAATCACCCCTCCACTTT.

The rearrangement uses TRBV25-1 and TRBJ2-1; D gene ambiguous. CDR3 size: 8 residues. Trimming stripped 10 bases from V and 6 bases from J, with 1 base between. Germline V gene sequence: CDR1 MGHDK, CDR2 SYGVNS. CDR3 residues: CATNEQFF. CDR3 nucleotide sequence: TGTGCCACCAATGAGCAGTTCTTC.

This clonotype was recorded at least ten times. The chain couples TRBV6-4 to TRBJ2-2; 7 bases map to TRBD1. J was trimmed by 4 bases and V by 5 bases; bases with no gene match: 4. The length of the CDR3 is 14 residues. The germline V gene has CDR1 MRHNA and CDR2 SNTAGT. The CDR3 DNA is TGTGCCAGCAGTACGACAGGGAGCACCGGGGAGCTGTTTTTT. It encodes CASSTTGSTGELFF.

This clonotype occurred many times. The V gene is TRBV7-2, the J gene TRBJ1-2, with D unclear. The CDR3 covers 14 residues. Per the germline V gene, CDR1 is SGHTA and CDR2 is FQGNSA. The V and J ends lost 4 bases and 4 bases respectively, with 13 bases between them. This CDR3 is CASSSGGEFYGYTF. CDR3 DNA: TGTGCCAGCAGCTCCGGCGGGGAGTTCTATGGCTACACCTTC.

This chain's CDR3 is CASRTYSNQPQHF. DNA for the CDR3: TGTGCCAGCAGGACTTATAGCAATCAGCCCCAGCATTTT. V is TRBV2 and J is TRBJ1-5, with D unclear. V was clipped by 6 bases and J by 0 bases, with 6 bases between them. The V gene's germline CDR1 is SNHLY and CDR2 FYNNEI. CDR3 length: 13 residues.

This clonotype was observed at least ten times. This chain uses TRBV20-1 with TRBJ2-3, with 11 positions matching TRBD2. This CDR3 comprises 16 residues. The V gene end was trimmed by 5 bases and the J gene end by 2 bases; junction bases not matched to a gene: 9. In germline, CDR1 is DFQATT, CDR2 SNEGSKA (reference sequence). The CDR3: CSARSGLAGLTDTQYF. The CDR3 DNA sequence: TGCAGTGCTCGCTCAGGACTAGCGGGCCTCACAGATACGCAGTATTTT.

This clonotype occurred many times. The J gene is TRBJ1-5, the V gene TRBV28; D might be TRBD1 (6 bases). The CDR3 length is 14 residues. The V gene lost 2 bases and the J gene lost 5 bases, with 10 bases spanning the gap. The germline V gene encodes CDR1 MDHEN and CDR2 SYDVKM. CDR3 amino acids: CASSLVQGHQPQHF. The DNA of the CDR3 is TGTGCCAGCAGTTTAGTCCAGGGGCATCAGCCCCAGCATTTT.